This T cell receptor beta chain was obtained from a study of cytomegalovirus exposure and HLA in healthy donors. Study results and caveats: Three CMV-associated chains proved CMV antigen-specific in vitro. Most TCR sequences showed up rarely, but some public TCRs showed up in many donors.

Repertoires were generated with immunoSEQ multiplex PCR, while TCRdb's copy carries only in-frame clones and drops some. The sample has 55,000 to 70,000 clones, approximately 91% seen once; the top ten hold about 3%. This clone came up a few times. Antigen unknown. V was clipped by 0 bases and J by 0 bases, with 18 bases between them. CDR3 length equals 20 residues. Germline lookup yields CDR1 SGHAT and CDR2 FQNNGV. This sequence originates from a man younger than 35 in good health and CMV-seronegative. This chain joins TRBV11-2 and TRBJ2-6; a weak D match, TRBD2 (5 bases). Sequencing was done on a sample of PBMCs. The CDR3 bases are TGTGCCAGCAGCTTAGAACCGGGAAGAGGGTTTCACTCTGGGGCCAACGTCCTGACTTTC. It codes for CASSLEPGRGFHSGANVLTF.